The 18 T cell receptor beta chains below come from one sample, sequenced in a study of blood T cell repertoires in COVID-19. Generated by immunoSEQ multiplex PCR, the TCRdb table keeps only in-frame clones and is missing some. The sample comprises 200,000 to 250,000 clones, 80% to 90% of which are singletons, and about 15% rests with the top ten. Sequencing was carried out using PBMCs or T cells enriched from blood (not recorded which). The receptors originated from a woman between 50 and 59 years old with acute COVID-19.

CDR3 amino acids: CASSAQQSGEQYF. Written as DNA, the CDR3 is TGTGCCAGCAGCGCTCAACAGAGTGGGGAGCAGTACTTC. The chain combines TRBV9 with TRBJ2-7; D gene uncertain. Germline loops: CDR1 SGDLS, CDR2 YYNGEE. The CDR3 has 13 amino acids. V was pared by 3 bases and J by 7 bases, with 14 bases between.

The rearrangement joins TRBV4-3 to TRBJ1-2, with 11 bases lining up with TRBD1. V gave up 4 bases and J gave up 6 bases; unmatched junction bases: 4. CDR1 and CDR2 from the germline V gene are LGHNA and YSLEER. This CDR3 region has 14 residues. The CDR3 bases are TGCGCCAGCAGCCGCGGGACAGGGGGGGATGGCTACACCTTC. It specifies CASSRGTGGDGYTF.

The chain is built from TRBV7-9 and TRBJ2-2, with TRBD1 matching 8 bases. Germline V lookup: CDR1 SEHNR, CDR2 FQNEAQ (reference sequence). CDR3 size: 14 residues. J lost 7 bases, V lost 0 bases, and 1 base had no gene match. Written as DNA, the CDR3 is TGTGCCAGCAGCTTAGCGACAGGGGTCGGGGAGCTGTTTTTT. Amino acids: CASSLATGVGELFF.

CDR3 coding DNA: TGTGCCAGCAGCGGGAACAGGGGGACGAATTCACCCCTCCACTTT. This translates into CASSGNRGTNSPLHF. The J gene is TRBJ1-6, the V gene TRBV7-9, with 8 bases that match TRBD1. Germline CDR1 is SEHNR and CDR2 is FQNEAQ (reference sequence). J gave up 7 bases and V 5 bases, and 7 bases lay outside the gene matches. This CDR3 is 15 amino acids long.

The chain joins TRBV28 to TRBJ2-5; 12 bases are shared with TRBD2. V shed 7 bases, J shed 2 bases, and the junction held 17 bases outside the gene matches. The CDR3 loop spans 19 amino acids. The V gene's germline CDR1 is MDHEN and CDR2 SYDVKM. The CDR3 DNA reads as TGTGCCAGCACTCTCCTCGGGACTAGCGGGTCCCAAACGCAAGAGACCCAGTACTTC. Residues: CASTLLGTSGSQTQETQYF.

The chain is built from TRBV15 and TRBJ2-1, with 12 bases fitting TRBD2. CDR1 is LNHNV, CDR2 YYDKDF, per germline (reference sequence). The CDR3 covers 20 residues. J was trimmed by 0 bases and V by 3 bases; bases with no gene match: 12. The CDR3 loop is CATSRRWASGRDNSYNEQFF. DNA of the CDR3: TGTGCCACCAGCAGGAGGTGGGCTAGCGGGAGGGACAACTCCTACAATGAGCAGTTCTTC.

The chain couples TRBV28 to TRBJ1-4; tentative D call: TRBD1 (6 bases). CDR1 and CDR2 from the germline V gene are MDHEN and SYDVKM. CDR3 length equals 15 residues. The V and J ends lost 5 bases and 8 bases respectively, with 18 bases between them. The CDR3: CASSTPTGYLEKLFF. DNA for the CDR3: TGTGCCAGCAGTACCCCGACAGGATATTTGGAAAAACTGTTTTTT.

This chain uses TRBV5-1 with TRBJ2-3; 7 bases map to TRBD1. The CDR3 contains 14 residues. Trimming removed 3 bases from V and 0 bases from J; junction bases left unmatched: 1. The germline V gene encodes CDR1 SGHRS and CDR2 YFSETQ. For the CDR3, the DNA is TGCGCCAGCAGCTCGACAGGGAGCACAGATACGCAGTATTTT. The encoded protein is CASSSTGSTDTQYF.

This chain links TRBV19 with TRBJ1-1; weak D call: TRBD1 (6 bases). Trimming took 4 bases from V and 4 from J, leaving 10 bases between them. The CDR3 totals 13 residues. Germline V lookup: CDR1 LNHDA, CDR2 SQIVND (reference sequence). This CDR3 is CASSSPGATEAFF. The CDR3 bases are TGTGCCAGTAGTAGTCCAGGGGCCACTGAAGCTTTCTTT.

The genes are TRBV4-2 and TRBJ2-5; D is perhaps TRBD1 (6 bases). The germline gives CDR1 LGHNA, CDR2 YNFKEQ. The CDR3 contains 14 residues. Trimming took off 4 bases at V and 1 base at J, with 10 bases between the two ends. CDR3 sequence reads: CASSLGTTQETQYF. Written as DNA, the CDR3 is TGTGCCAGCAGCCTCGGGACAACCCAAGAGACCCAGTACTTC.

This clone occurred once. The V and J genes are TRBV28 and TRBJ1-2, with TRBD1 identical over 8 bases. This CDR3 has 13 amino acids. Germline lookup yields CDR1 MDHEN and CDR2 SYDVKM. V was pared by 4 bases and J by 7 bases, with 5 bases of the junction left unmatched. CDR3 residues: CASSSGQGGGYTF. For the CDR3, the DNA is TGTGCCAGCAGTTCCGGACAGGGAGGTGGCTACACCTTC.

J is TRBJ1-2 and V is TRBV28; D gene unclear. V dropped 5 bases and J dropped 0 bases, with 4 bases sitting between them. Germline V gene sequence: CDR1 MDHEN, CDR2 SYDVKM. This CDR3 is built from 12 residues. The CDR3 DNA reads as TGTGCCAGCAGTACAACTAACTATGGCTACACCTTC. Translation: CASSTTNYGYTF.

The chain employs TRBV6-2 or TRBV6-3 and TRBJ2-3; 8 bases fit TRBD2. V dropped 2 bases and J dropped 1; count of bases not matched to a gene: 5. This CDR3 has 16 residues. Germline V lookup: CDR1 MNHEY, CDR2 SVGEGT. As DNA, the CDR3 is TGTGCCAGCAGTTACCTAGGACTAGCCGGCACAGATACGCAGTATTTT. Translated, it gives CASSYLGLAGTDTQYF.

The V and J genes are TRBV6-5 and TRBJ1-5; no reliable D call. The V gene lost 6 bases and the J gene lost 4 bases, with 16 bases spanning the gap. This CDR3 contains 15 residues. Germline V lookup: CDR1 MNHEY, CDR2 SVGAGI. Here the CDR3 reads CASRARTGSNQPQHF. CDR3 in DNA: TGTGCCAGCAGGGCTCGTACGGGAAGTAATCAGCCCCAGCATTTT.

The gene calls are TRBV7-2 and TRBJ2-3; no clear D gene. The germline V gene has CDR1 SGHTA and CDR2 FQGNSA. CDR3 length equals 14 residues. V was cut by 3 bases and J by 8 bases, with 15 bases left in between. The CDR3 here is CASSFVSGAGTQYF. The CDR3 nucleotides read TGTGCCAGCAGCTTTGTATCTGGTGCCGGTACGCAGTATTTT.

The genes are TRBV28 and TRBJ2-7; maybe TRBD2 (5 bases). Trimming pared 5 bases from V and 6 bases from J, leaving 11 bases between. The CDR3 spans 12 residues. Germline values: CDR1 MDHEN, CDR2 SYDVKM. CDR3 coding DNA: TGTGCCAGCAGTGTAACTAGATCCGAGCAGTACTTC. Translating it yields CASSVTRSEQYF. Complete variable domain (other parts from reference TRBV28 and TRBJ2-7): DVKVTQSSRYLVKRTGEKVFLECVQDMDHENMFWYRQDPGLGLRLIYFSYDVKMKEKGDIPEGYSVSREKKERFSLILESASTNQTSMYLCASSVTRSEQYFGPGTRLTVT.

The V call is TRBV28, the J call TRBJ1-6; D unresolved. V dropped 6 bases and J dropped 6 bases, with 3 bases sitting between them. Germline V CDR1 and CDR2: MDHEN, SYDVKM. The CDR3 runs 11 residues. The CDR3, as DNA: TGTGCCAGCAGCGTTAATTCACCCCTCCACTTT. This sequence encodes CASSVNSPLHF.

DNA for the CDR3: TGTGCCAGCAGTTCCGGGACTAGCGGGAGTGATGAGCAGTTCTTC. This codes for CASSSGTSGSDEQFF. The V and J genes are TRBV4-2 and TRBJ2-1; TRBD2 aligns across 14 bases. The CDR3 loop spans 15 amino acids. V lost 6 bases and J lost 8; bases outside the gene matches: 6. Germline CDR1 LGHNA, CDR2 YNFKEQ.